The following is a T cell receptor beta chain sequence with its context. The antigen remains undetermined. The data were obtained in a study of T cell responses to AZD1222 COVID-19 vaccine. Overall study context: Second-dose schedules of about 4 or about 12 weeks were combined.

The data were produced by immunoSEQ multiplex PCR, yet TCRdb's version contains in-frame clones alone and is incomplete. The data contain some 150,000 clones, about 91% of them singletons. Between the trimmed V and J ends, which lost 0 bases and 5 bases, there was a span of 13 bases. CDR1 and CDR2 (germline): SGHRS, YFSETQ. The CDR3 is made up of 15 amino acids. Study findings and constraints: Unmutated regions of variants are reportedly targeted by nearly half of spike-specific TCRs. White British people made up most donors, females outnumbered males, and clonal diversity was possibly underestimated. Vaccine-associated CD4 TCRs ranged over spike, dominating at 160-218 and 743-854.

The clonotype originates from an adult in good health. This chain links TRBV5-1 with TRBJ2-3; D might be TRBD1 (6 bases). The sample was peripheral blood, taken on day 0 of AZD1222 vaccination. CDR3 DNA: TGCGCCAGCAGCTTGGTCGTCCAGGGGAAAGATACGCAGTATTTT. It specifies CASSLVVQGKDTQYF. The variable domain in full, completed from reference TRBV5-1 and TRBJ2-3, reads KAGVTQTPRYLIKTRGQQVTLSCSPISGHRSVSWYQQTPGQGLQFLFEYFSETQRNKGNFPGRFSGRQFSNSRSEMNVSTLELGDSALYLCASSLVVQGKDTQYFGPGTRLTVL.